This TCR beta chain was identified in a study of read filtering for tumor transcriptome and immune sequencing. Study-wide background: The cohort had approximately 16 men and approximately 13 women aged about 47 to 90, mean about 67 years. IR-seq gave about 4.05 to 11 million TCR reads per sample; RNA-seq gave roughly 80 to 1,400. Regarding the study as a whole: This fraction held mixed bone marrow immune cells after CD138-negative sorting.

From about 0.4 ug of RNA, a library with molecular barcoded alpha/delta and beta/gamma adaptors was made. TCRdb reanalysed the reads using MiXCR and keeps one entry per CDR3 protein. Of 50,000 to 65,000 distinct CDR3 sequences listed, roughly 19% are singletons. This clonotype was detected ten times or more. Its matching antigen is unknown. This CDR3 is 15 amino acids long. The germline V gene encodes CDR1 KGHDR and CDR2 SFDVKD. V was pared by 7 bases and J by 10 bases, with 8 bases of the junction left unmatched. Bone marrow was sampled from every patient at the time of active disease. This clonotype was sampled from a donor aged 40 or over with multiple myeloma. This chain uses TRBV24-1 with TRBJ2-1, with 14 positions matching TRBD2. Sample: a population of CD138-negative cells sorted from bone marrow. The CDR3 here is CATRKQGLAGEEQFF. Here the CDR3 DNA reads TGTGCCACCAGAAAACAGGGACTAGCGGGAGAGGAGCAGTTCTTC.